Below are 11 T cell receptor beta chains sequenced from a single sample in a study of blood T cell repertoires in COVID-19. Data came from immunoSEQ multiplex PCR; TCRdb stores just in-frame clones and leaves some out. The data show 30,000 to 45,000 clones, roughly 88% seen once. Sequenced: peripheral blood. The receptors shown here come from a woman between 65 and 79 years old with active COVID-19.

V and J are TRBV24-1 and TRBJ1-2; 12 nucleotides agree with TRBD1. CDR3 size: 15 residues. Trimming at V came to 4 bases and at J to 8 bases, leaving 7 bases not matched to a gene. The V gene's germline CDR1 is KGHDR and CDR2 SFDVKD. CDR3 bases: TGTGCCACCAGTGACCCGGGACAGGGGGCGCGCGGCTACACCTTC. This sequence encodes CATSDPGQGARGYTF.

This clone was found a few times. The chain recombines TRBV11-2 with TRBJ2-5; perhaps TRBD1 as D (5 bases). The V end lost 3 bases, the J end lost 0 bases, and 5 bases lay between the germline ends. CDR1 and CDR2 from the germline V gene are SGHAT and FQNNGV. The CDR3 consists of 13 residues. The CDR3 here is CASSLTDQETQYF. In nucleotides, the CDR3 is TGTGCCAGCAGCTTGACAGACCAAGAGACCCAGTACTTC.

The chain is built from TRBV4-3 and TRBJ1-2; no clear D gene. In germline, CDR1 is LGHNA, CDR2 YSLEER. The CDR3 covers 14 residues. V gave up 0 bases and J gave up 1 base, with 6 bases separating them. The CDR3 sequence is CASSQDDFNYGYTF. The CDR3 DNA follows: TGCGCCAGCAGCCAAGACGACTTTAACTATGGCTACACCTTC.

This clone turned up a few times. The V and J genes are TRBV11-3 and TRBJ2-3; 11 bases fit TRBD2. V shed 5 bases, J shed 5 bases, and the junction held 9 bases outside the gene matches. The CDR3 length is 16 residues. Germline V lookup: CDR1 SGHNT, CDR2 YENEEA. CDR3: CASSPYSGGDEDTQYF. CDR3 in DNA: TGTGCCAGCAGCCCTTATAGCGGGGGGGATGAAGATACGCAGTATTTT.

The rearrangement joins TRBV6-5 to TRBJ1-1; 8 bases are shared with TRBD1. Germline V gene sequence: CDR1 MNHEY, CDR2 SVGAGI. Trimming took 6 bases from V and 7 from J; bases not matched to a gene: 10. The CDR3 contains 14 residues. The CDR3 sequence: CASSLSRGQGEAFF. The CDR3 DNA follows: TGTGCCAGCAGCCTGAGCAGGGGGCAAGGTGAAGCTTTCTTT.

The CDR3 sequence: CASSQGTREVTQYF. The CDR3 DNA reads as TGTGCCAGCAGCCAGGGGACTAGAGAAGTGACCCAGTACTTC. This chain connects TRBV3-1 (or the pseudogene TRBV3-2) to TRBJ2-5, with TRBD2 matching over 8 bases. The CDR3 runs 14 residues. Germline V gene lookup returns CDR1 LGHDT and CDR2 YNNKEL (reference sequence). V shed 3 bases, J shed 7 bases, and the junction held 7 bases outside the gene matches.

The CDR3 DNA reads as TGTGCCAGCAGCCAAACCCCGGTGAACAGGGGGCTCACAGATACGCAGTATTTT. Translating gives CASSQTPVNRGLTDTQYF. The gene calls are TRBV3-1 (or the pseudogene TRBV3-2) and TRBJ2-3; 9 nucleotides match TRBD1. This CDR3 has 18 amino acids. The germline V gene has CDR1 LGHDT and CDR2 YNNKEL (reference sequence). V trimming: 2 bases; J trimming: 2 bases; junction bases outside the gene matches: 11.

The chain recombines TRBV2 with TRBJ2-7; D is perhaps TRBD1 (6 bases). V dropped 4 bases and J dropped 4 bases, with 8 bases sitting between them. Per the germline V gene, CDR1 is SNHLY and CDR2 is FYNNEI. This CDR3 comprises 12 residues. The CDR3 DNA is TGTGCCAGCAGTGTAGGGGGATACGAGCAGTACTTC. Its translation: CASSVGGYEQYF.

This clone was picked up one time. In DNA, the CDR3 is TGTGCCAGCAGCCCCAGACTAGCGCGAGATACGCAGTATTTT. It encodes CASSPRLARDTQYF. The V gene is TRBV5-6, the J gene TRBJ2-3; 8 nucleotides agree with TRBD2. CDR1 and CDR2 from the germline V gene are SGHDT and YYEEEE. The length of the CDR3 is 14 residues. J lost 5 bases, V lost 4 bases, and 6 bases had no gene match.

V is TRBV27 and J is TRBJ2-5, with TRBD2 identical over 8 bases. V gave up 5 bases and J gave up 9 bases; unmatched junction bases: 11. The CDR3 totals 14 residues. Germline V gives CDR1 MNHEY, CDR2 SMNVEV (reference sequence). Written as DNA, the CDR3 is TGTGCCAGCAGTCCGGGACTAGTCCTCGGTGCCCAGTACTTC. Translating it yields CASSPGLVLGAQYF.

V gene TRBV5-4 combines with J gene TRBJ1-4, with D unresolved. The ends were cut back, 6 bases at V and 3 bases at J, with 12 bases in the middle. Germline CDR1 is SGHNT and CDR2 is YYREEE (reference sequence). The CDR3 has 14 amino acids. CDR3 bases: TGTGCCAGCAAAGAATTCGGGTCTAATGAAAAACTGTTTTTT. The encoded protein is CASKEFGSNEKLFF.